Presented here are 27 T cell receptor beta chains from one specimen sequenced in a study of blood T cell repertoires in COVID-19. Profiled with immunoSEQ multiplex PCR; TCRdb holds only in-frame clones, not every one. The data show about 380,000 clones, more than 80% seen once. The sample was peripheral blood. The receptors were gathered from a man aged 35-49 years with acute or convalescent COVID-19.

The chain employs TRBV4-1 and TRBJ2-3; 10 bases agree with TRBD1. Unmatched junction bases numbered 15, after V lost 3 bases and J lost 3 bases. The germline gives CDR1 MGHRA, CDR2 YSYEKL. The CDR3 extends over 19 amino acids. The CDR3 sequence: CASSQSSGGTGVGTDTQYF. CDR3 nucleotides: TGCGCCAGCAGCCAGTCTTCCGGCGGGACAGGGGTCGGTACAGATACGCAGTATTTT.

The rearrangement joins TRBV19 to TRBJ2-7, with D possibly matching TRBD2 (6 bases). CDR1 is LNHDA, CDR2 SQIVND, per germline (reference sequence). The CDR3 runs 14 residues. V was clipped by 4 bases and J by 2 bases, with 12 bases between them. CDR3 nucleotide sequence: TGTGCCAGTAGTACCGGGACTGGCCCCTACGAGCAGTACTTC. This sequence encodes CASSTGTGPYEQYF. Based on the CDR3 plus reference TRBV19 and TRBJ2-7, the full variable domain is DGGITQSPKYLFRKEGQNVTLSCEQNLNHDAMYWYRQDPGQGLRLIYYSQIVNDFQKGDIAEGYSVSREKKESFPLTVTSAQKNPTAFYLCASSTGTGPYEQYFGPGTRLTVT.

The rearrangement joins TRBV28 to TRBJ2-1; 8 nucleotides align to TRBD2. CDR3 length equals 15 residues. Per germline, CDR1 MDHEN and CDR2 SYDVKM. V was pared by 3 bases and J by 4 bases, with 5 bases of the junction left unmatched. This chain's CDR3 is CASSFWREDYNEQFF. CDR3 nucleotides: TGTGCCAGCAGTTTCTGGCGGGAGGATTACAATGAGCAGTTCTTC.

This chain's CDR3 is CASGLVLKTSGVGGANTQYF. DNA of the CDR3: TGTGCTAGTGGTTTGGTACTCAAGACTAGCGGTGTCGGGGGGGCCAATACGCAGTATTTT. The chain employs TRBV12-5 and TRBJ2-3; 9 nucleotides line up with TRBD2. Unmatched junction bases numbered 20, after V lost 0 bases and J lost 7 bases. Germline V lookup: CDR1 LGHNT, CDR2 FRNRAP. This CDR3 is built from 20 residues.

This chain links TRBV9 with TRBJ1-3; tentatively, D is TRBD1 (5 bases). The CDR3 is 15 amino acids. The germline gives CDR1 SGDLS, CDR2 YYNGEE. The V gene lost 3 bases and the J gene lost 2 bases, with 12 bases spanning the gap. CDR3 sequence reads: CASSGEGLTGNTIYF. Written as DNA, the CDR3 is TGTGCCAGCAGCGGGGAGGGGTTGACTGGAAACACCATATATTTT.

This chain connects TRBV7-9 to TRBJ2-2; 13 nucleotides agree with TRBD2. The V segment lost 5 bases and the J segment 4 bases; nucleotides outside the gene matches: 13. This CDR3 region has 19 residues. Germline V lookup: CDR1 SEHNR, CDR2 FQNEAQ (reference sequence). CDR3 nucleotides: TGTGCCAGCAGCGGCCGGGACAAGGGACTAGCGGGGACCACCGGGGAGCTGTTTTTT. Its protein product is CASSGRDKGLAGTTGELFF. The variable domain in full, with the rest retrieved from reference TRBV7-9 and TRBJ2-2, is DTGVSQNPRHKITKRGQNVTFRCDPISEHNRLYWYRQTLGQGPEFLTYFQNEAQLEKSRLLSDRFSAERPKGSFSTLEIQRTEQGDSAMYLCASSGRDKGLAGTTGELFFGEGSRLTVL.

This chain connects TRBV7-8 to TRBJ2-1; 7 bases map to TRBD1. Germline V CDR1 and CDR2: SGHVS, FQNEAQ. J gave up 3 bases and V 2 bases, and 7 bases lay outside the gene matches. The CDR3 has 16 residues. The CDR3 DNA reads TGTGCCAGCAGCTTAACGACAGGGATTGTCTACAATGAGCAGTTCTTC. Amino acids: CASSLTTGIVYNEQFF.

This rearrangement joins TRBV4-2 to TRBJ2-3, with 12 bases lining up with TRBD2. Germline-derived CDR1 and CDR2 are LGHNA and YNFKEQ. The CDR3 is made up of 16 amino acids. The ends lost 4 bases at V and 3 bases at J; junction bases unmatched: 5. CDR3 nucleotides: TGTGCCAGCAGCCCTGGGGGGACTAGCGGGACAGATACGCAGTATTTT. Translated: CASSPGGTSGTDTQYF.

This clone was observed once. V usage is TRBV3-1 (or the pseudogene TRBV3-2) and J usage is TRBJ1-2; no reliable D call. Germline loops: CDR1 LGHDT, CDR2 YNNKEL (reference sequence). Trimming pared 2 bases from V and 6 bases from J, leaving 22 bases between. This CDR3 spans 17 amino acids. The CDR3 sequence: CASSQNGAMTRRDGYTF. CDR3 in DNA: TGTGCCAGCAGCCAAAATGGTGCTATGACAAGGCGGGATGGCTACACCTTC.

This chain connects TRBV27 to TRBJ2-7, with 7 bases identical to TRBD1. The J segment lost 4 bases and the V segment lost 2 bases, leaving 11 bases of the junction unmatched. This CDR3 has 16 amino acids. Germline V gene data show CDR1 as MNHEY and CDR2 as SMNVEV (reference sequence). The CDR3 nucleotides read TGTGCCAGCAGTTTAGTAGTGGGACAGCGCCCATACGAGCAGTACTTC. Translated, it gives CASSLVVGQRPYEQYF.

V gene TRBV5-4 combines with J gene TRBJ1-1; TRBD1 is a possible D gene (5 bases). Germline V gene lookup returns CDR1 SGHNT and CDR2 YYREEE (reference sequence). Trimming left V 0 bases short and J 5 bases short, with 5 bases between. The length of the CDR3 is 12 residues. The CDR3 here is CASSLDRTEAFF. CDR3 nucleotide sequence: TGTGCCAGCAGCTTGGACAGGACTGAAGCTTTCTTT.

V and J are TRBV28 and TRBJ2-1, with 9 bases fitting TRBD1. With 1 base clipped from V and 3 bases from J, the junction kept 4 bases outside the gene matches. This CDR3 has 16 residues. In germline, CDR1 is MDHEN, CDR2 SYDVKM. Written as DNA, the CDR3 is TGTGCCAGCAGTTTATACAGGGGGCACCTCTACAATGAGCAGTTCTTC. It is translated as CASSLYRGHLYNEQFF.

The chain couples TRBV20-1 to TRBJ2-1; D gene ambiguous. CDR1 DFQATT and CDR2 SNEGSKA come from the germline V gene (reference sequence). The CDR3 sequence is 11 residues long. V was cut by 6 bases and J by 4 bases, with 7 bases left in between. DNA for the CDR3: TGCAGTGCGCCACTATACAATGAGCAGTTCTTC. It yields the protein CSAPLYNEQFF.

This clone was found a few times. The chain couples TRBV27 to TRBJ1-2, with a weak D call TRBD1 (6 bases). Germline V gene sequence: CDR1 MNHEY, CDR2 SMNVEV (reference sequence). Trimming removed 0 bases from V and 4 bases from J, with 12 bases in between. The CDR3 is 15 amino acids. This CDR3 is CASSLSWQGLYGYTF. For the CDR3, the DNA is TGTGCCAGCAGTTTATCGTGGCAGGGGCTCTATGGCTACACCTTC.

The V and J genes are TRBV4-3 and TRBJ1-2; no clear D. With 2 bases removed from V and 0 bases from J, the gap between germline ends came to 10 bases. The CDR3 runs 15 residues. The germline V gene has CDR1 LGHNA and CDR2 YSLEER. The CDR3 DNA follows: TGCGCCAGCAGCCAACGGGAAGGCTCTAACTATGGCTACACCTTC. Protein: CASSQREGSNYGYTF.

This chain connects TRBV5-1 to TRBJ1-1, with D possibly being TRBD1 (5 bases). The V and J ends lost 0 bases and 1 base respectively, with 10 bases between them. Germline CDR1 is SGHRS and CDR2 is YFSETQ. The CDR3 length is 15 residues. The CDR3 protein is CASSLVGGPNTEAFF. CDR3 DNA: TGCGCCAGCAGCTTGGTGGGGGGTCCGAACACTGAAGCTTTCTTT.

This clone is a singleton in its sample. Other DNA sequences within the sample encode an identical CDR3. V gene TRBV7-8 combines with J gene TRBJ2-5, with D unresolved. Germline CDR1 is SGHVS and CDR2 is FQNEAQ. The germline V and J ends were trimmed by 2 bases and 0 bases, with 4 bases remaining between them. The CDR3 extends over 13 amino acids. The CDR3 region has the DNA TGTGCCAGCAGCTTATCCAACCAAGAGACCCAGTACTTC. Its protein is CASSLSNQETQYF.

This clone turned up a few times. The chain carries TRBV2 and TRBJ2-7, with D uncertain. Deletions cut 7 bases from V and 1 base from J, with 5 bases between. Germline V gene lookup returns CDR1 SNHLY and CDR2 FYNNEI. The CDR3 totals 11 residues. The CDR3 DNA reads TGTGCCAGCATCTCGTCCTACGAGCAGTACTTC. Protein: CASISSYEQYF.

This clone appeared once. The chain uses TRBV28 and TRBJ1-4, with a weak D call TRBD1 (6 bases). This CDR3 is 14 amino acids long. Germline CDR1 is MDHEN and CDR2 is SYDVKM. V lost 8 bases, J lost 8 bases, and 18 bases lay in between. The CDR3 sequence is CASRRAGAGEKLFF. The CDR3 DNA follows: TGTGCCAGCCGACGAGCGGGGGCCGGGGAAAAACTGTTTTTT.

The V gene is TRBV2, the J gene TRBJ2-7; D is unclear. From germline, CDR1 is SNHLY and CDR2 FYNNEI. This CDR3 is built from 15 residues. The V end lost 1 base, the J end lost 2 bases, and 12 bases lay between the germline ends. The CDR3 region is CASSEVGGRAYEQYF. CDR3 nucleotides: TGTGCCAGCAGTGAAGTAGGCGGCAGAGCCTACGAGCAGTACTTC.

In its sample, this clone was seen a few times. The chain is built from TRBV5-1 and TRBJ2-2, with 10 bases lining up with TRBD2. J gave up 5 bases and V 4 bases, and 11 bases lay outside the gene matches. Looked up from germline, CDR1 is SGHRS and CDR2 is YFSETQ. This CDR3 has 17 residues. The CDR3 reads CASSPSGSGLGTGELFF. The DNA for the CDR3 is TGCGCCAGCAGCCCTAGCGGGAGTGGACTGGGTACCGGGGAGCTGTTTTTT.

V usage is TRBV9 and J usage is TRBJ1-1; D is possibly TRBD1 (5 bases). Trimming cost V 0 bases and J 3 bases, with 15 bases left between them. Germline CDR1 SGDLS, CDR2 YYNGEE. This CDR3 has 16 amino acids. The CDR3 DNA reads as TGTGCCAGCAGCGTAGGTATTACAGGTATAGACACTGAAGCTTTCTTT. This sequence encodes CASSVGITGIDTEAFF.

The rearrangement links TRBV2 to TRBJ2-2; TRBD1 matches at 7 bases. CDR1 is SNHLY, CDR2 FYNNEI, per germline. The CDR3 length is 16 residues. V trimming: 7 bases; J trimming: 4 bases; junction bases outside the gene matches: 12. The CDR3 DNA reads TGTGCCAGCAAACCACAGGGGAGTAGGGGCACCGGGGAGCTGTTTTTT. It yields the protein CASKPQGSRGTGELFF.

Remarks on this clone: Other DNA variants within this sample encode the same CDR3. The gene calls are TRBV7-3 and TRBJ1-1; D unclear. The CDR3 is made up of 13 amino acids. V was pared by 5 bases and J by 1 base, with 8 bases between. Germline assignment: CDR1 SGHTA and CDR2 FQGTGA. The DNA for the CDR3 is TGTGCCAGCAGCCCGACGGGGAACACTGAAGCTTTCTTT. Residues: CASSPTGNTEAFF.

Regarding this clone: Lacking the conserved final phenylalanine or tryptophan, this CDR3 likely reflects a read error. It is unclear where the CDR3 begins or ends on the DNA, so no DNA is shown, and the CDR3 is as TCRdb lists it. The CDR3 loop is CASSLTPPL. The V and J genes are TRBV7-3 and TRBJ1-1. The CDR3 extends over 9 residues, inclusive of both ends. CDR1 is SGHTA, CDR2 FQGTGA, per germline.

This clone turned up a few times. The same CDR3 is also encoded by other DNA sequences in this sample. The V call is TRBV7-2, the J call TRBJ1-5; weak D call: TRBD1 (6 bases). Trimming pared 4 bases from V and 4 bases from J, leaving 8 bases between. Germline CDR1 SGHTA, CDR2 FQGNSA. The CDR3 loop spans 13 amino acids. CDR3 in amino acids: CASSSDSNQPQHF. DNA for the CDR3: TGTGCCAGCAGCTCGGACAGTAATCAGCCCCAGCATTTT.

V and J are TRBV9 and TRBJ1-1; 7 nucleotides match TRBD1. Germline CDR1 reads SGDLS; CDR2 reads YYNGEE. The V gene end was trimmed by 4 bases and the J gene end by 3 bases; junction bases not matched to a gene: 12. The CDR3 is made up of 16 amino acids. Written as DNA, the CDR3 is TGTGCCAGCAGCCCCGGAAGGGGGCTTGGGCACACTGAAGCTTTCTTT. Translated, it gives CASSPGRGLGHTEAFF.